This T cell receptor beta chain comes out of a study of T cell responses to AZD1222 COVID-19 vaccine. Produced via immunoSEQ multiplex PCR; TCRdb's table is partial and in-frame only. The sample lists approximately 70,000 clones, about 88% seen once, with more than 4.5% in the top ten. General study findings and limits: Clonal diversity was possibly underestimated; the donors were predominantly white British and more often female.

On this clone itself: No antigen is known for it.

The CDR3 consists of 13 residues. The germline CDR1 and CDR2 sequences are ENHRY and SYGVKD. V dropped 6 bases and J dropped 8 bases, with 16 bases sitting between them. This sequence originates from an adult who received the MenACWY meningococcal vaccine as a control. V usage is TRBV10-3 and J usage is TRBJ1-2; D gene unclear. The sample here was peripheral blood, taken 28 days after the second dose of the MenACWY control vaccine. The CDR3 DNA is TGTGCCATCAGATCGACCGAGGAAGGGGGCTACACCTTC. This gives the protein CAIRSTEEGGYTF.